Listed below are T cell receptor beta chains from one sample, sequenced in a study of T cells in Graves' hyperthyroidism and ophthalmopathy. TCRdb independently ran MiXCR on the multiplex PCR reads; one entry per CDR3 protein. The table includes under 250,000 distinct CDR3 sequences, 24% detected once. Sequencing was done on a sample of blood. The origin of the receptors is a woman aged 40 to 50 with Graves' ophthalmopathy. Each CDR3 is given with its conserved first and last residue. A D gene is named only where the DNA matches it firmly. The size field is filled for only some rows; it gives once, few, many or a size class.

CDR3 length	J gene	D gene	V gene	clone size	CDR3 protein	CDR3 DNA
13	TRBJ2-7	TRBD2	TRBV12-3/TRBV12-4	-	CASNLGGAYEQYF	TGTGCCAGCAACCTGGGGGGGGCCTACGAGCAGTACTTC
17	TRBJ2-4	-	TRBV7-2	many	CASSSAGLSIAKNIQYF	TGTGCCAGCAGCTCAGCGGGCCTATCGATAGCCAAAAACATTCAGTACTTC
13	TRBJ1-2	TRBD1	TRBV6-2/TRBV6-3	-	CASSYWDRRGYTF	TGTGCCAGCAGTTACTGGGACAGGCGAGGCTACACCTTC
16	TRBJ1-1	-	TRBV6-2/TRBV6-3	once	CASRSSRRKGNTEAFF	TGTGCCAGCAGGTCCTCCCGACGGAAGGGAAACACTGAAGCTTTCTTT
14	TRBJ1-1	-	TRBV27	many	CASSLGWDGKKAFF	TGTGCCAGCAGTTTAGGGTGGGACGGTAAAAAAGCTTTCTTT
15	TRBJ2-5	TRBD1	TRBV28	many	CASGSSGTGGETQYF	TGTGCCAGCGGCTCCTCTGGGACAGGGGGAGAGACCCAGTACTTC
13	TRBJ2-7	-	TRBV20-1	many	CSATHQQGWEQYF	TGCAGTGCTACCCATCAACAGGGTTGGGAGCAGTACTTC
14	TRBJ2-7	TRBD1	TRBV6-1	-	CASRTSGQGTEQYF	TGTGCCAGCAGAACATCGGGACAGGGTACCGAGCAGTACTTC
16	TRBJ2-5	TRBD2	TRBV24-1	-	CATSDYTSGKQETQYF	TGTGCCACCAGTGATTATACTAGCGGAAAACAAGAGACCCAGTACTTC
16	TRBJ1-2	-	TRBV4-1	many	CASSQEGAGSNYGYTF	TGCGCCAGCAGCCAAGAGGGGGCTGGATCTAACTATGGCTACACCTTC
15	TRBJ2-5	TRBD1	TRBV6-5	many	CASSYGQATQETQYF	TGTGCCAGCAGTTACGGACAGGCGACCCAAGAGACCCAGTACTTC
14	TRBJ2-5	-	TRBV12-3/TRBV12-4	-	CASSTLRDSGTQYF	TGTGCCAGCAGCACCCTCAGGGACTCCGGGACCCAGTACTTC
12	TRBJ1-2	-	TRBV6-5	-	CASRTTNYGYTF	TGTGCCAGCCGGACCACTAACTATGGCTACACCTTC
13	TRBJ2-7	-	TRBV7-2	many	CASSTTSVVEQYF	TGTGCCAGCAGCACGACCAGCGTGGTGGAGCAGTACTTC
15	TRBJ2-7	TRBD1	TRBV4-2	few	CASSWTGSSSYEQYF	TGTGCCAGCAGCTGGACAGGCTCTAGCTCCTACGAGCAGTACTTC
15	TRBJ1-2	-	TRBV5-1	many	CASSFVEQGRDGYTF	TGCGCCAGCAGCTTTGTTGAACAGGGACGAGATGGCTACACCTTC
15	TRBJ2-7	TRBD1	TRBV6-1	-	CASSEAGDSSYEQYF	TGTGCCAGCAGTGAAGCAGGGGACAGCTCCTACGAGCAGTACTTC
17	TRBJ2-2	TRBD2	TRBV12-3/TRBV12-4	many	CASSRLAGAMNTGELFF	TGTGCCAGCAGCAGACTAGCGGGAGCTATGAACACCGGGGAGCTGTTTTTT
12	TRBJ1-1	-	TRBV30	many	CAWSEDNTEAFF	TGTGCCTGGAGTGAGGATAACACTGAAGCTTTCTTT
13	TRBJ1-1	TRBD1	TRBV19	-	CASSPTDRRRTFF	TGTGCCAGTAGTCCAACGGACAGGCGGCGAACTTTCTTT
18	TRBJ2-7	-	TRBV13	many	CASSPTPRGLGDSYEQYF	TGTGCCAGCAGCCCGACCCCTCGGGGGTTGGGGGACTCCTACGAGCAGTACTTC
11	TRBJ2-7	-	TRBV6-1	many	CASNDQYEQYF	TGTGCCAGCAATGACCAATACGAGCAGTACTTC
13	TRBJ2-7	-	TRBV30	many	CAWRVASSYEQYF	TGTGCCTGGAGAGTGGCTTCTTCCTACGAGCAGTACTTC
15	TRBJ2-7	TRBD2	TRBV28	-	CASSPRLAGVYEQYF	TGTGCCAGCAGCCCCCGACTAGCGGGAGTGTACGAGCAGTACTTC
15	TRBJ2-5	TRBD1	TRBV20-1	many	CSARDLGTVQETQYF	TGCAGTGCTAGAGATCTCGGGACAGTCCAAGAGACCCAGTACTTC
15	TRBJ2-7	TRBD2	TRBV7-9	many	CASSLSGRVVDEQYF	TGTGCCAGCAGTCTTAGCGGGAGGGTTGTCGACGAGCAGTACTTC